This T cell receptor (beta chain) was recovered during a study of cytomegalovirus exposure and HLA in healthy donors (dated by TCRdb to about 2017). Regarding the study in general: In an earlier analysis of under 600 of the donors, approximately 300 Gb of sequence data and approximately 120 million unique TCR beta sequences from roughly 180 million T cells were reported. In addition to the first cohort of around 670 subjects, a separate validation cohort of 120 different subjects was used. The study was designed to test whether signatures of past pathogen exposure could be identified by cataloging public T cell receptors. High-throughput TCR immunosequencing, statistical association of individual TCRs with disease status, and machine learning were combined to predict cytomegalovirus infection status. In a later analysis, previously published TCR beta repertoires from 666 donors were re-analyzed and high-resolution HLA genotyping was added so that TCR occurrence patterns could be studied. In an earlier analysis of roughly 580 of the donors, high-throughput TCR beta sequencing was used to judge whether each TCR beta V gene segment behaved as functional or pseudogenic. Rather than using new phenotypic data, the later analysis identified candidate immune exposures from TCR beta sequences and from how often those sequences occurred across donors. The genetic ancestry cluster associated with self-reported Caucasian donors included 80% to 90% of the approximately 430 genotyped donors. Both class I and class II loci were covered by HLA typing, at four-digit resolution. Genome-wide SNP genotypes for about 65% of the 666 donors were used in a later genetic analysis, which treated that subset as a discovery cohort. Donor age, sex, ethnicity and CMV serostatus were compiled alongside the repertoire data. Typing coverage differed by locus: A, B, C, DRB1 and DQB1 were typed in roughly 620-630 donors, DQA1 in about 510, DPA1 in some 610, and DPB1 in 400 to 490. The study used immunosequencing to profile the T cell repertoires of about 670 subjects and linked those repertoires to cytomegalovirus serostatus. Across under 500 genotyped donors of the cohort, an average of 235,054 unique TCR beta nucleotide sequences per donor were sequenced, and 15% to 20% of those sequences were non-productive. An early release covering 500 to 750 HLA-typed donors comprised approximately 290 gigabases of sequencing data and roughly 86 million unique TCR sequences. Several DR-DQ haplotypes were handled as single units for association and clustering, since linkage in the cohort was strong. Every repertoire in the discovery cohort had been generated on one and the same sequencing platform.

Libraries were constructed by the immunoSEQ multiplex PCR assay. For the multiplex PCR, a mixture combining 60 forward primers for TCR Vbeta segments and 13 reverse primers for TCR Jbeta segments was used. A multiplex PCR assay on genomic DNA amplified the CDR3 region of rearranged TCR beta genes. On the Illumina HiSeq System, the amplified TCR beta libraries were sequenced as 87-base-pair reads. The paper's data handling went like this. A later analysis counted about 80 million unique TCR beta chains across the 670 or so repertoires, and 10 million to 12 million of these chains were shared by at least two donors. To remove PCR and sequencing errors, raw reads were error-corrected and collapsed into unique sequences using a nearest-neighbor algorithm that merged closely related sequences. CDR3 sequences were aligned to IMGT reference sequences to assign V, D and J gene segments. Each retained sequence needed at least a six-nucleotide match to both a V gene segment and a J gene segment. A rearrangement counted as productive if the CDR3 had no stop codons and remained in frame with V and J, and every other rearrangement counted as non-productive. Following IMGT convention, CDR3 was defined as the stretch from the second conserved V-encoded cysteine to the conserved J-encoded phenylalanine. In an earlier analysis of around 570 of the donors, sequences lacking an unambiguous match to a single V gene segment were excluded. An earlier analysis of roughly 590 of the donors called V segments functional above 56.7% productive rearrangements and segregating when the between-donor standard deviation exceeded 5%. A statistical classification framework was built to diagnose cytomegalovirus status from the catalog of TCR beta chain sequences. In a later analysis, V and J genes were assigned by comparing TCR nucleotide sequences against IMGT/GENE-DB human TR gene sequences. A later analysis assigned CDR3 sequences and most-parsimonious VDJ recombination scenarios with the TCRdist pipeline. In a later analysis, each TCR beta chain was defined by its CDR3 amino acid sequence together with its V-gene family, and reads lacking a unique V-gene family were excluded. A later analysis removed 500 to 650 highly shared, low-generation-probability nucleotide sequences to deal with suspected cross-contamination and a sequencing artifact. For each public chain, a later analysis derived a clonal expansion index from normalized ranks of inferred template counts within each repertoire. A later analysis computed generation probabilities with a VDJ recombination model fitted to out-of-frame rearrangements, and checked the results against IGoR. Hypergeometric tests were used in a later analysis to score TCR-TCR, TCR-HLA and TCR-CMV co-occurrence, with a repertoire-size bias correction applied to the TCR pairs. In a later analysis, false discovery rates were estimated by permuting HLA or CMV assignments 20 times. In a later analysis, co-occurring TCRs were grouped with DBSCAN, and TCRdist sequence similarity was added when clustering was performed within HLA-allele-positive subsets. Repertoires with fewer than 30,000 or more than 120,000 public chains were left out of co-occurrence clustering, as were five repertoires with anomalous nucleotide sharing. TCRdb took this table from immuneACCESS and kept in-frame rearrangements with V and J called. Such tables lack part of the clones; where checked against another copy, unresolved V genes explain under half of the gap, and the rest is unexplained. D and trimming were read from the DNA, whereas the V and J calls and clone size are those reported in that table. The sample data list 210,000 or so clones, and just over 75% of these were observed just once. In total, the top ten clones hold around 2.9% of the sample.

The full study reports these points: According to a later analysis, TCR association rates differed among HLA loci, with DRB1 alleles showing the most associated TCRs and HLA-C alleles showing the fewest. The authors suggested that the approach could potentially be generalized to other disease states and immunological phenotypes. Compared with equally common non-associated chains, HLA-associated TCR beta chains in a later analysis were more clonally expanded and had lower generation probabilities. In this cohort, only TCR beta chains were sequenced, and detectable features were limited by the absence of alpha or paired-chain data. In a later analysis, some 18,000 TCR beta sequences were associated with specific HLA alleles at a false discovery rate of 0.05. In both the original and validation cohorts, the classifier was reported to diagnose cytomegalovirus status with high specificity and sensitivity. According to a later analysis, parvovirus B19, influenza, CMV and Epstein-Barr virus appeared linked to several top co-occurrence clusters. An earlier analysis of approximately 530 of the donors showed that most TCR beta V segments appeared in productive rearrangements either about 90% or about 30% of the time, which broadly matched IMGT annotations. When HLA alleles, especially DR and DQ, strongly co-occurred, TCR associations were difficult to assign to individual alleles. A further reported finding was that TCR beta sequences accurately predicted the HLA-A and HLA-B alleles for most subjects in the first cohort. In vitro tests confirmed that a few of the cytomegalovirus-associated TCR beta chains recognize cytomegalovirus antigens. A later analysis found that most CMV-associated TCR beta chains appeared HLA-restricted, with HLA associations seemingly driven largely by CMV exposure. In the study, about 150 TCR beta chains were listed as associated with cytomegalovirus. While some public TCRs were present in many individuals, most TCR sequences turned up only very rarely across donors. Some IMGT-functional V segments, including TRBV6-2 and TRBV6-3, could not be distinguished by the 87-base-pair reads and were therefore excluded. Presence/absence analyses assumed roughly uniform sequencing depth across donors, an assumption that may not hold. In a later genetic analysis, fewer N-insertions in productive TCRs were reported among donors in an Asian-associated ancestry cluster than the approximately 710-donor mean. Because HLA typing was unavailable for some donors at each locus, only the typed subset was used in association tests. A group of highly shared sequence variants was considered likely to be a technical artifact of the sequencing pipeline. Correlated functional status among segregating V segments might be attributable to linkage disequilibrium, but an unknown experimental factor could not be ruled out. V-gene and J-gene trimming of TCR beta chains was associated with a missense DCLRE1C variant in a later genetic analysis, and the association was replicated in an independent cohort. For the cohort, immune exposure information was limited to CMV serostatus. The earlier analysis of approximately 560 of the donors excluded roughly 16 rarely observed V segments, including chromosome 9 orphons, because counts were too low.

The germline V gene sets CDR1 to WSHSY and CDR2 to SAAADI. Spanning cysteine to phenylalanine, the CDR3 consists of 16 amino acids. The entry retains the CDR3 DNA only, 48 bases that are in frame from base 1. V is cut back by 1 base and J by 9 bases, with 12 bases in the junction unmatched. Points on this clone: It lacks a known antigen. No per-base quality is available; no much larger clone lies one base away.

In total, roughly 670 healthy bone marrow donors made up the cohort. Cohort members were all nominally healthy when sampled, although unrecorded immune exposures were likely present. The donor was CMV seropositive and was included in the group of some 290 seropositive cohort members. A peripheral blood sample was provided by each donor, and peripheral blood mononuclear cells were used for TCR beta sequencing. Genomic DNA was extracted from the blood cell samples with the Qiagen DNeasy Blood Extraction Kit. The V and J genes are TRBV10-2 and TRBJ2-3, and 8 junctional nucleotides match TRBD2. The sequencing input was PBMCs. The receptor comes from an older woman in good health and CMV-seropositive. The CDR3 is CASSEWGLAGQGTQYF. The sequence in DNA is TGCGCCAGCAGTGAGTGGGGGCTAGCGGGTCAGGGAACGCAGTATTTT.